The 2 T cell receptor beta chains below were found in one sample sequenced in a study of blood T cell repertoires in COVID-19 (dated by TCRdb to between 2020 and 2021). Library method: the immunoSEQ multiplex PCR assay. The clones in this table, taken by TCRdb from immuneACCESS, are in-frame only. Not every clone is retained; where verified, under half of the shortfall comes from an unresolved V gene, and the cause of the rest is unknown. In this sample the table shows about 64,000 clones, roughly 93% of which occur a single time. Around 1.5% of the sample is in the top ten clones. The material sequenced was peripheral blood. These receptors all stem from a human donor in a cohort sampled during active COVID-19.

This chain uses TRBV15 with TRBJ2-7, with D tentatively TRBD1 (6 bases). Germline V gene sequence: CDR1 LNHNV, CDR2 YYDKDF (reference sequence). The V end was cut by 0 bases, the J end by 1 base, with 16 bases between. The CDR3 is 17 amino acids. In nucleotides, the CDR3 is TGTGCCACCAGCAGAGATAAGGTACAGGGAATTTCCTACGAGCAGTACTTC. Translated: CATSRDKVQGISYEQYF.

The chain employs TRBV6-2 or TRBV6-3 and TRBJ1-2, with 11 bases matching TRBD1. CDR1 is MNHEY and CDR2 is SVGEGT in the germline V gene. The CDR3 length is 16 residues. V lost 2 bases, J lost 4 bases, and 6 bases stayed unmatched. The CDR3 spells CASSYGTGQGAYGYTF. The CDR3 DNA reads TGTGCCAGCAGTTACGGGACCGGACAGGGGGCCTATGGCTACACCTTC.